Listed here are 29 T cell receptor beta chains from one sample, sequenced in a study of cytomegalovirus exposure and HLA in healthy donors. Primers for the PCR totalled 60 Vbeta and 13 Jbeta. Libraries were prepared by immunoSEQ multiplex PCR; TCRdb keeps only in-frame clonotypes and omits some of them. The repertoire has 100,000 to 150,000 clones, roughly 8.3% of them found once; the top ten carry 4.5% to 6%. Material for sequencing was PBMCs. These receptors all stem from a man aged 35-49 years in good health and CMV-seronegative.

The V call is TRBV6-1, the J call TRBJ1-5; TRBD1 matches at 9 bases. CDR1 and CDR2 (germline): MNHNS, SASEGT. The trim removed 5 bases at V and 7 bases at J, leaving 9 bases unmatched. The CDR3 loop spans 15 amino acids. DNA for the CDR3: TGTGCCAGCAGTCCACAACAGGGGGCGCAACAGCCCCAGCATTTT. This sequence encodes CASSPQQGAQQPQHF.

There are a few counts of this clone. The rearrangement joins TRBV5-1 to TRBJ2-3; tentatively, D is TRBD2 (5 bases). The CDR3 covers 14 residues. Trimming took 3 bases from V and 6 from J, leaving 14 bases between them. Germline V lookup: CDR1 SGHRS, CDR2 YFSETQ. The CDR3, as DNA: TGCGCCAGCAGCTCGCAACCAAGCGGTGATACGCAGTATTTT. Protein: CASSSQPSGDTQYF.

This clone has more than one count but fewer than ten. The CDR3 bases are TGTGCCAGCAGCTTAGAGGCTAGCGGGCCCTACGAGCAGTACTTC. It specifies CASSLEASGPYEQYF. The rearrangement joins TRBV11-2 to TRBJ2-7; 8 bases map to TRBD2. The CDR3 runs to 15 residues. Losses at the gene ends were 0 bases for V and 2 bases for J; bases not matched to a gene: 3. CDR1 SGHAT and CDR2 FQNNGV come from the germline V gene.

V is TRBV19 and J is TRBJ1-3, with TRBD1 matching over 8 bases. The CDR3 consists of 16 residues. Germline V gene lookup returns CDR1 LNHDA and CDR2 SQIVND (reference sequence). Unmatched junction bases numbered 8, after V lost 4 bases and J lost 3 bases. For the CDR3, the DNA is TGTGCCAGTAGTACCGGACAGGGAGGTGGTGGAAACACCATATATTTT. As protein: CASSTGQGGGGNTIYF.

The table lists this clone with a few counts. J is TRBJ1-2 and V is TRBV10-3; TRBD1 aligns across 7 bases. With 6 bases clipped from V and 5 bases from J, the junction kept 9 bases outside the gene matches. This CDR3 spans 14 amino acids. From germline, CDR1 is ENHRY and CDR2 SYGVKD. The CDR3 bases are TGTGCCATCAGCGTACAGGGGCCCGTTTATGGCTACACCTTC. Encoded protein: CAISVQGPVYGYTF.

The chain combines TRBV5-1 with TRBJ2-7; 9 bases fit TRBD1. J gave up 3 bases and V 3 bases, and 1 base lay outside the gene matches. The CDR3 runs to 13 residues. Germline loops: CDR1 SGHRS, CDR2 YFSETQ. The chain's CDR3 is CASSWDRDYEQYF. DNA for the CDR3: TGCGCCAGCAGCTGGGACAGGGACTACGAGCAGTACTTC.

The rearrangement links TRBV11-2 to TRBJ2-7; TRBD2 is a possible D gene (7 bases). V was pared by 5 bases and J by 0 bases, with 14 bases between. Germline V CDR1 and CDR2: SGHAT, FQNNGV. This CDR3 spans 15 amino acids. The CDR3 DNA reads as TGTGCCAGCAGCCTAGGGGGGGGCGACTCCTACGAGCAGTACTTC. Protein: CASSLGGGDSYEQYF.

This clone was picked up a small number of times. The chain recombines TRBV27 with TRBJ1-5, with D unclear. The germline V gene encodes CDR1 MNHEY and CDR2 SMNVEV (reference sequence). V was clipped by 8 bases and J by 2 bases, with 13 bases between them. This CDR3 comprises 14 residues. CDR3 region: CASLPSGGNQPQHF. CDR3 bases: TGTGCCAGCCTACCTTCGGGAGGCAATCAGCCCCAGCATTTT.

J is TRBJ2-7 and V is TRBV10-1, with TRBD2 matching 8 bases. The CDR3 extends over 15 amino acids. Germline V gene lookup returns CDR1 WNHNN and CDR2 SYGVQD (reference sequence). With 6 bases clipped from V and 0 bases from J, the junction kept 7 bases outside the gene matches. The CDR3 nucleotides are TGCGCCAGCAGCGATAGCGGGGCCAGCTCCTACGAGCAGTACTTC. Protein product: CASSDSGASSYEQYF.

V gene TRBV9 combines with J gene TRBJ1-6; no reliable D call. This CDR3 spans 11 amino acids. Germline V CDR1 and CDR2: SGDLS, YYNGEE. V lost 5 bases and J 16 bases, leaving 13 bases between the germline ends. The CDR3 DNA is TGTGCCAGCAGACTAACACGTAATCTCCACTTT. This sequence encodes CASRLTRNLHF.

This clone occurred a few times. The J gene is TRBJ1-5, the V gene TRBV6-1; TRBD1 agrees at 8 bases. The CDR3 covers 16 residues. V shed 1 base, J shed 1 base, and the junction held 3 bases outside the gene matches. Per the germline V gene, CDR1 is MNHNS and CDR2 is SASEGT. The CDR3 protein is CASSEDTGGSNQPQHF. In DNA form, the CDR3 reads TGTGCCAGCAGTGAAGACACAGGGGGAAGCAATCAGCCCCAGCATTTT.

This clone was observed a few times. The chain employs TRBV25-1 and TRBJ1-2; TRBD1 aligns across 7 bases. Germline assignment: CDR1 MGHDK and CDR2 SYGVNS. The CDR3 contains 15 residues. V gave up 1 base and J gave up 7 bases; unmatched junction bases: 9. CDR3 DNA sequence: TGTGCCAGCAGTGAATTCGGGCAGGGGGGCCGTGGCTACACCTTC. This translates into CASSEFGQGGRGYTF.

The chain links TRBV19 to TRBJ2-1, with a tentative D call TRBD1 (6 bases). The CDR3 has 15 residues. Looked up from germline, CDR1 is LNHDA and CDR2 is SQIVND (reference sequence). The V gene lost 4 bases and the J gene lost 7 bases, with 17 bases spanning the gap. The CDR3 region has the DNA TGTGCCAGTAGTACCGGAGCCAGGGGTGGGAATGAGCAGTTCTTC. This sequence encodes CASSTGARGGNEQFF.

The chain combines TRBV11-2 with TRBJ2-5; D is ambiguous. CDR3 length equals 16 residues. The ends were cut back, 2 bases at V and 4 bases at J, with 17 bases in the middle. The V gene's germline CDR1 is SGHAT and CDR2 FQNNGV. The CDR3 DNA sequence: TGTGCCAGCAGCTTACCCGGAACAGTTAACCTAGAGACCCAGTACTTC. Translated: CASSLPGTVNLETQYF.

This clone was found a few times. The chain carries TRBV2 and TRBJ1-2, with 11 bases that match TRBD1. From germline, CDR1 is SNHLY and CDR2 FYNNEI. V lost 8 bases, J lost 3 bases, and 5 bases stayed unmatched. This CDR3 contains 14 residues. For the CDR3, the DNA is TGTGCCAGCGGCGGACAGGGGGCATACTATGGCTACACCTTC. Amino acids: CASGGQGAYYGYTF.

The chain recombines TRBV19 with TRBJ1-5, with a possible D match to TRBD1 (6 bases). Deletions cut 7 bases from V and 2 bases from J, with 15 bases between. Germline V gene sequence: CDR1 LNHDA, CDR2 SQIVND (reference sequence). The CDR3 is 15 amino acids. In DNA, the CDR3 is TGTGCCAGTAATGGGCAGGGGCAGGGCAATCAGCCCCAGCATTTT. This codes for CASNGQGQGNQPQHF.

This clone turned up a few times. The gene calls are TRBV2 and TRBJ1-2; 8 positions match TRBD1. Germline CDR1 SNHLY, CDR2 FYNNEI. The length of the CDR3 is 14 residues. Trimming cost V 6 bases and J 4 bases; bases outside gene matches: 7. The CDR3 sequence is CASRDRVPFYGYTF. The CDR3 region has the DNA TGTGCCAGCAGGGACAGGGTCCCATTCTATGGCTACACCTTC. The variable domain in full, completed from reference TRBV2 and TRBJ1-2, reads EPEVTQTPSHQVTQMGQEVILRCVPISNHLYFYWYRQILGQKVEFLVSFYNNEISEKSEIFDDQFSVERPDGSNFTLKIRSTKLEDSAMYFCASRDRVPFYGYTFGSGTRLTVV.

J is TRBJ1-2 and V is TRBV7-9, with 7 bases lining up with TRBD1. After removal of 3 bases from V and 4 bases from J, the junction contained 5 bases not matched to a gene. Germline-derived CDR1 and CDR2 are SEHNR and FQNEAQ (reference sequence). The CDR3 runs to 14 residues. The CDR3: CASSFTGTVYGYTF. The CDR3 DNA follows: TGTGCCAGCAGCTTCACCGGGACAGTCTATGGCTACACCTTC. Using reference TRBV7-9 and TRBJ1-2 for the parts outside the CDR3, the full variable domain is DTGVSQNPRHKITKRGQNVTFRCDPISEHNRLYWYRQTLGQGPEFLTYFQNEAQLEKSRLLSDRFSAERPKGSFSTLEIQRTEQGDSAMYLCASSFTGTVYGYTFGSGTRLTVV.

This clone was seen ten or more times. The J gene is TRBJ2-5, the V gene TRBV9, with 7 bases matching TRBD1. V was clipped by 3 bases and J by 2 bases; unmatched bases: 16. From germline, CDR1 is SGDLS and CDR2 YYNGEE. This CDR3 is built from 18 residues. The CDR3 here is CASSGDSSSYSLQETQYF. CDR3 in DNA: TGTGCCAGCAGCGGGGACAGCTCAAGCTATTCTCTTCAAGAGACCCAGTACTTC.

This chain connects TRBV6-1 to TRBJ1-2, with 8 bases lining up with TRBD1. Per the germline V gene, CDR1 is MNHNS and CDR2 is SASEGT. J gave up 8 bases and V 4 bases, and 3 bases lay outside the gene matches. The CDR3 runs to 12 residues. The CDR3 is CASSVRDRGYTF. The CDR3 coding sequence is TGTGCCAGCAGTGTCCGGGACAGGGGCTACACCTTC.

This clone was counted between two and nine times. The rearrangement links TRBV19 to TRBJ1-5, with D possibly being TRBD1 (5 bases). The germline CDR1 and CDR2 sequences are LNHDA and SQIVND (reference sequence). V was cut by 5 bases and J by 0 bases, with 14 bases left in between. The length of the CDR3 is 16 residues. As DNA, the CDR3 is TGTGCCAGTAGTGGTTGGCGGGGGGATAGCAATCAGCCCCAGCATTTT. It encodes CASSGWRGDSNQPQHF.

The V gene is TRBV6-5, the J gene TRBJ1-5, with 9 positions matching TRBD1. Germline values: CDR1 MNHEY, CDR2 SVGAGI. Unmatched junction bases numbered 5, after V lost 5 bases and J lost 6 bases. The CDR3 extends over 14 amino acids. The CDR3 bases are TGTGCCAGCAGTGTCACAGGGGGCTTTCAGCCCCAGCATTTT. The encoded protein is CASSVTGGFQPQHF.

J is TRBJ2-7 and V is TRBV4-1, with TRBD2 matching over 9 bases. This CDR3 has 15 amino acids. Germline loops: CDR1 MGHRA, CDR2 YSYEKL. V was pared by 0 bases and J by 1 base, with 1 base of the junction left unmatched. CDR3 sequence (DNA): TGCGCCAGCAGCCAAGAAGCGGGGGGATCCTACGAGCAGTACTTC. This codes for CASSQEAGGSYEQYF.

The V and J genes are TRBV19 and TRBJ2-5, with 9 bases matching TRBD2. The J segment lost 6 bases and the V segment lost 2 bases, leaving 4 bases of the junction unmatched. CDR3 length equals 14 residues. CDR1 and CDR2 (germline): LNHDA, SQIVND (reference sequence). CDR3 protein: CASSISSGEKTQYF. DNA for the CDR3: TGTGCCAGTAGTATATCTAGCGGGGAGAAGACCCAGTACTTC.

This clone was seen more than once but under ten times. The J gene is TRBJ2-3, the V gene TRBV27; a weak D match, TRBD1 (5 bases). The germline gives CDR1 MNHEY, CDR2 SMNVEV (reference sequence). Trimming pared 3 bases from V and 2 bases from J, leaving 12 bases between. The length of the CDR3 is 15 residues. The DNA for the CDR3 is TGTGCCAGCAGTTTTACAGGATGGTCCACAGATACGCAGTATTTT. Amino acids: CASSFTGWSTDTQYF.

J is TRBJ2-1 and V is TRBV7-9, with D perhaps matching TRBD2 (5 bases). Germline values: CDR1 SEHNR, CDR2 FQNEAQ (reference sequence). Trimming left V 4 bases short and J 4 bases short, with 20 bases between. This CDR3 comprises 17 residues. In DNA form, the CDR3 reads TGTGCCAGCAGCTCGCGGGTTCCCTCATCCCGGTACAATGAGCAGTTCTTC. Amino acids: CASSSRVPSSRYNEQFF.

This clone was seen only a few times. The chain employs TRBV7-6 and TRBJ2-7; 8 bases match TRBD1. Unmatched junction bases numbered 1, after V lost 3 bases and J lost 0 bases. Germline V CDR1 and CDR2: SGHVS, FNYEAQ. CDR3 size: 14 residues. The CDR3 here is CASSLGQDSYEQYF. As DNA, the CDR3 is TGTGCCAGCAGCTTGGGACAGGACTCCTACGAGCAGTACTTC. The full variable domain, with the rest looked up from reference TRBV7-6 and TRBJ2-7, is GAGVSQSPRYKVTKRGQDVALRCDPISGHVSLYWYRQALGQGPEFLTYFNYEAQQDKSGLPNDRFSAERPEGSISTLTIQRTEQRDSAMYRCASSLGQDSYEQYFGPGTRLTVT.

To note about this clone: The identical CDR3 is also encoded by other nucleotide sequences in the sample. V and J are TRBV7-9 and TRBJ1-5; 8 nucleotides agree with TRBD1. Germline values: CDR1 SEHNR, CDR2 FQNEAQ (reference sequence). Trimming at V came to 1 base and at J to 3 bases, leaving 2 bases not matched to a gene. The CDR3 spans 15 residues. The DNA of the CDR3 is TGTGCCAGCAGCTTAGGGGGACAGGTCAATCAGCCCCAGCATTTT. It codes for CASSLGGQVNQPQHF. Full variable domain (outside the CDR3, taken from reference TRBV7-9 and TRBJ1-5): DTGVSQNPRHKITKRGQNVTFRCDPISEHNRLYWYRQTLGQGPEFLTYFQNEAQLEKSRLLSDRFSAERPKGSFSTLEIQRTEQGDSAMYLCASSLGGQVNQPQHFGDGTRLSIL.

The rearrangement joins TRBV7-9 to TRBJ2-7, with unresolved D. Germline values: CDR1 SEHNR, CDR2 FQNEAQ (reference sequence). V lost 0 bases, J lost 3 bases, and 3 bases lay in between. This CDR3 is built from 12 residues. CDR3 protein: CASSLAVYEQYF. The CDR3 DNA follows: TGTGCCAGCAGCTTAGCCGTCTACGAGCAGTACTTC.